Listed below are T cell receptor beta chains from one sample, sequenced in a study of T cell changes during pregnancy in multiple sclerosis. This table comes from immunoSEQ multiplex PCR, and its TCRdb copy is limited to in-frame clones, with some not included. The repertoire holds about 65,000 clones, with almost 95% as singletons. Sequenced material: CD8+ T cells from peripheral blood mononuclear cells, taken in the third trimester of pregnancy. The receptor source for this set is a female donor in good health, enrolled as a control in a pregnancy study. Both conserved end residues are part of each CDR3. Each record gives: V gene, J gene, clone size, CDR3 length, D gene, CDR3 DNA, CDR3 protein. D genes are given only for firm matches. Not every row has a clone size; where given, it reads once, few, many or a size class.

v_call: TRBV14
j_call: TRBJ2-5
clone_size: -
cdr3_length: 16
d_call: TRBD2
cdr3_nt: TGTGCCAGCAGCCAATCACTAGCGGCCTACCAAGAGACCCAGTACTTC
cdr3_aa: CASSQSLAAYQETQYF

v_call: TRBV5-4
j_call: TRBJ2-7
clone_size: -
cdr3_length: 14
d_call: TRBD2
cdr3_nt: TGTGCCAGCAGCTCCCGGGAGGGCACCTACGAGCAGTACTTC
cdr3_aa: CASSSREGTYEQYF

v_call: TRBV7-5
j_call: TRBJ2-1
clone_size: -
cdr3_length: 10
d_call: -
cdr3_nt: TGTGCCAGAAGTCCTAATGAGCAGTTCTTC
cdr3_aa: CARSPNEQFF

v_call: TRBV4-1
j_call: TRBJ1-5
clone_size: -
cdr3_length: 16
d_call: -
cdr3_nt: TGCGCCAGCAGCCCAGCGGGGAGGTTCGGCAATCAGCCCCAGCATTTT
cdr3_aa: CASSPAGRFGNQPQHF

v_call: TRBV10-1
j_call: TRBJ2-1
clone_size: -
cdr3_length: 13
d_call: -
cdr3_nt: TGCGCCAGCAGTGTAAAACTAGCCAATGAGCAGTTCTTC
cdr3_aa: CASSVKLANEQFF

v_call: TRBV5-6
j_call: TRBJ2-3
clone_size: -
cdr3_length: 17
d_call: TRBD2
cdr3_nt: TGTGCCAGCAGCCCGCCTGGAGTAGCGGGTTACACAGATACGCAGTATTTT
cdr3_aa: CASSPPGVAGYTDTQYF

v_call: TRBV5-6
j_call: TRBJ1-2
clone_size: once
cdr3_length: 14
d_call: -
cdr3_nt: TGTGCCAGCAGCTTGATCTCGGGTACCTATGGCTACACCTTC
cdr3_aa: CASSLISGTYGYTF

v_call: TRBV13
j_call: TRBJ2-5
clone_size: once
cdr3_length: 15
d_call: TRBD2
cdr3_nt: TGTGCCAGCAGCAGACTAGCGGGGGGGCAAGAGACCCAGTACTTC
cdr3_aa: CASSRLAGGQETQYF

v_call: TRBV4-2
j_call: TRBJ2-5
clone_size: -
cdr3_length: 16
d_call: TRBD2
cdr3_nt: TGTGCCAGCAGCCAAGATCCAGCGGGGGGGCAAGAGACCCAGTACTTC
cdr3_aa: CASSQDPAGGQETQYF

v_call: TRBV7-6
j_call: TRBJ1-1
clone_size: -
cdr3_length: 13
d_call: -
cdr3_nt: TGTGCCAGTAAGGGGGGGGAGAACACTGAAGCTTTCTTT
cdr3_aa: CASKGGENTEAFF

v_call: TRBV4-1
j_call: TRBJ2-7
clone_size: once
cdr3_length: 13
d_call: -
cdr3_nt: TGCGCCAGCAGCCAACGGGGTTCTGGGGAGCAGTACTTC
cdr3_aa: CASSQRGSGEQYF

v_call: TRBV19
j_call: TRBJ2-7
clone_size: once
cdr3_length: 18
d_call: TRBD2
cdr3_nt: TGTGCCAGTAGCCAGGGACGTGTCGGGGGGATCGAGGCCTACGAGCAGTACTTC
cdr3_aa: CASSQGRVGGIEAYEQYF

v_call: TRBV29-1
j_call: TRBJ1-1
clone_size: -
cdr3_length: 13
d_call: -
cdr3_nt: TGCAGCGTTGAAGATCCGGTATCGACTGAAGCTTTCTTT
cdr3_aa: CSVEDPVSTEAFF

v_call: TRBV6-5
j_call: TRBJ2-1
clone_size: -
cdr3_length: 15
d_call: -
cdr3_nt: TGTGCCAGCAGTTCCGCCGGGTCCCCGGAGAATGAGCAGTTCTTC
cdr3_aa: CASSSAGSPENEQFF

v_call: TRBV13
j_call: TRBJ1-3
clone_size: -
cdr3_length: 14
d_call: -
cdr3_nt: TGTGCCAGCGCCATGGGGGCAAAAGGAAACACCATATATTTT
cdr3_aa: CASAMGAKGNTIYF

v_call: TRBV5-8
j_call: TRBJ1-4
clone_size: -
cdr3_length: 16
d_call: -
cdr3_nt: TGTGCCAGCGCTCCCACCGGGGGGACAACTAATGAAAAACTGTTTTTT
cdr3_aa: CASAPTGGTTNEKLFF

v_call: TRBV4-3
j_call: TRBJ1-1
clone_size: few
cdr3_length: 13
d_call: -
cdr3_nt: TGCGCCAGCACCCAAGGGAGGGCATCTGAAGCTTTCTTT
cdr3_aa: CASTQGRASEAFF